The T cell receptor (beta chain) under discussion was sequenced for a study of shared clonotypes between healthy human individuals. General study results and limits: Around 5% of naive CD4 clonotypes were common to a handful of donors. The study generally estimated greater richness for naive than memory subsets. Clonotypes not shared had lower generation probabilities than those common to all four donors.

On this clone: Its antigen remains unknown.

This CDR3 has 15 amino acids. Germline CDR1 and CDR2: MNHEY and SMNVEV (reference sequence). The V end was cut by 7 bases, the J end by 3 bases, with 18 bases between. Deep level was the assay's run setting. Clones were read by immunoSEQ multiplex PCR, and TCRdb kept only the in-frame ones, dropping some. The sample lists approximately 1.5 million clones; approximately 98.5% were seen once. Sequencing was done on a sample of naive CD4+ T cells sorted from blood. The subset here: CD45RA+ positively selected. The chain recombines TRBV27 with TRBJ2-5, with D possibly matching TRBD1 (6 bases). The clonotype originates from a young man in good health. CDR3 DNA: TGTGCCAGCAAACAACTACAGGGCGGAAAAGAGACCCAGTACTTC. The encoded protein is CASKQLQGGKETQYF.